One sample yielded the 22 T cell receptor beta chains listed below, sequenced in a study of T cells in Graves' hyperthyroidism and ophthalmopathy (dated by TCRdb to between 2019 and 2020). Receptor amplification or capture employed multiplex PCR. The listed sequencing device is Illumina HiSeq 2000. TCR beta CDR3 regions were amplified from RNA transcripts. The TCR CDR3 was subjected to a first round of RT-PCR using the HTBI primer set and the Qiagen OneStep RT-PCR kit. The public reads were quality trimmed at Q25 with fastp and then assembled into clones with MiXCR by TCRdb, keeping productive beta chains. Entries are consolidated by CDR3 protein sequence, retaining the most common genes and DNA. The sample table lists approximately 330,000 distinct CDR3 sequences, roughly 23% of them with a count of one. The ten largest clones add up to under 55% of the sample. Sequenced: blood. Source of these receptors: a woman aged 45-65 years with Graves' hyperthyroidism.

This clonotype came up a few times. J is TRBJ1-2 and V is TRBV28; no clear D gene. Trimming took 6 bases from V and 0 from J, leaving 14 bases between them. CDR3 length equals 15 residues. The germline CDR1 and CDR2 sequences are MDHEN and SYDVKM. CDR3 nucleotide sequence: TGTGCCAGCAGCACGCAGGCCGGAACTAACTATGGCTACACCTTC. It yields the protein CASSTQAGTNYGYTF.

This clonotype has just a few counts. V gene TRBV7-9 combines with J gene TRBJ2-2; D not certain. The germline gives CDR1 SEHNR, CDR2 FQNEAQ (reference sequence). The V end was cut by 5 bases, the J end by 2 bases, with 15 bases between. The CDR3 has 16 amino acids. CDR3 residues: CASSPPGGPNTGELFF. Written as DNA, the CDR3 is TGTGCCAGCAGCCCACCAGGCGGACCTAACACCGGGGAGCTGTTTTTT.

This clonotype was seen many times. V usage is TRBV6-1 and J usage is TRBJ1-1, with D possibly being TRBD1 (6 bases). Looked up from germline, CDR1 is MNHNS and CDR2 is SASEGT. The CDR3 consists of 15 residues. V was clipped by 5 bases and J by 1 base, with 14 bases between them. The CDR3 loop is CASSYPQGGNTEAFF. The CDR3 region has the DNA TGTGCCAGCAGTTACCCACAGGGAGGGAACACTGAAGCTTTCTTT.

The chain is built from TRBV28 and TRBJ2-7; a possible D gene is TRBD2 (5 bases). V was trimmed by 2 bases and J by 7 bases, leaving 9 bases between them. The CDR3 covers 12 residues. CDR1 and CDR2 (germline): MDHEN, SYDVKM. The CDR3 reads CASSLLRGEQYF. The CDR3 DNA follows: TGTGCCAGCAGTTTACTTCGGGGAGAGCAGTACTTC. Filled out from reference TRBV28 and TRBJ2-7, the complete variable domain reads DVKVTQSSRYLVKRTGEKVFLECVQDMDHENMFWYRQDPGLGLRLIYFSYDVKMKEKGDIPEGYSVSREKKERFSLILESASTNQTSMYLCASSLLRGEQYFGPGTRLTVT.

There are many counts of this clonotype. J is TRBJ2-2 and V is TRBV12-3 or TRBV12-4; D gene ambiguous. Trimming pared 6 bases from V and 0 bases from J, leaving 8 bases between. The CDR3 has 14 residues. The CDR3 region is CASRQATNTGELFF. CDR3 in DNA: TGTGCCAGCAGGCAGGCGACGAACACCGGGGAGCTGTTTTTT.

The gene calls are TRBV3-1 and TRBJ1-5; 8 bases match TRBD1. The germline V gene has CDR1 LGHDT and CDR2 YNNKEL (reference sequence). Trimming at V came to 0 bases and at J to 4 bases, leaving 2 bases not matched to a gene. The CDR3 has 15 amino acids. The CDR3 spells CASSQDTGGNQPQHF. CDR3 coding DNA: TGTGCCAGCAGCCAAGATACAGGGGGGAATCAGCCCCAGCATTTT.

The table lists this clonotype with many counts. DNA for the CDR3: TGTGCCAGCAGTTTAGCGCCGGGACAGAACTATGGCTACACCTTC. It specifies CASSLAPGQNYGYTF. The genes are TRBV12-3 or TRBV12-4 and TRBJ1-2; TRBD1 aligns across 7 bases. This CDR3 is 15 amino acids long. V dropped 0 bases and J dropped 2; count of bases not matched to a gene: 3.

The J gene is TRBJ2-3, the V gene TRBV20-1; TRBD2 agrees at 11 bases. V lost 4 bases, J lost 3 bases, and 6 bases stayed unmatched. Germline V CDR1 and CDR2: DFQATT, SNEGSKA (reference sequence). This CDR3 has 15 amino acids. The CDR3 protein is CSATGLAALTDTQYF. The CDR3 coding sequence is TGCAGTGCTACGGGACTAGCGGCACTGACAGATACGCAGTATTTT.

This clonotype has only a few counts. Written as DNA, the CDR3 is TGTGCCAGCAGTTTATTAGGGGCGGGTGAAGCTTTCTTT. Translated: CASSLLGAGEAFF. The rearrangement uses TRBV27 and TRBJ1-1, with D possibly being TRBD1 (5 bases). Germline V gives CDR1 MNHEY, CDR2 SMNVEV (reference sequence). V lost 1 base and J 7 bases, leaving 10 bases between the germline ends. The CDR3 is 13 residues long.

The gene calls are TRBV15 and TRBJ2-3; D is unresolved. V was shortened by 1 base and J by 1 base, with 3 bases between the two germline ends. CDR3 length equals 13 residues. Germline V CDR1 and CDR2: LNHNV, YYDKDF (reference sequence). CDR3 in amino acids: CATSRGGTDTQYF. In nucleotides, the CDR3 is TGTGCCACCAGCAGAGGGGGCACAGATACGCAGTATTTT.

This clonotype has a count of ten or more. The chain couples TRBV12-3 or TRBV12-4 to TRBJ2-3; 8 bases fit TRBD2. The CDR3 totals 16 residues. Trimming at V came to 5 bases and at J to 2 bases, leaving 9 bases not matched to a gene. This CDR3 is CASSLRLARHTDTQYF. The CDR3 DNA follows: TGTGCCAGCAGTCTCCGACTAGCGAGACACACAGATACGCAGTATTTT.

This clonotype was seen ten or more times. This chain links TRBV3-1 with TRBJ1-4; a possible D gene is TRBD1 (5 bases). Trimming left V 4 bases short and J 8 bases short, with 17 bases between. Germline V CDR1 and CDR2: LGHDT, YNNKEL (reference sequence). The CDR3 runs to 15 residues. The DNA of the CDR3 is TGTGCCAGCAGCCTAAGGCAGGGCTCCATCGAAAAACTGTTTTTT. This encodes CASSLRQGSIEKLFF.

This clonotype has ten or more counts. The V call is TRBV6-1, the J call TRBJ1-4; TRBD1 matches at 9 bases. Looked up from germline, CDR1 is MNHNS and CDR2 is SASEGT. CDR3 length: 13 residues. V was clipped by 9 bases and J by 8 bases; unmatched bases: 7. Here the CDR3 reads CASSGTGTEKLFF. DNA for the CDR3: TGTGCCAGTTCCGGGACAGGGACCGAAAAACTGTTTTTT.

This clonotype showed up many times. The V gene is TRBV5-5, the J gene TRBJ2-3, with TRBD2 matching over 7 bases. V shed 4 bases and J 2 bases; nucleotides not matched to a gene: 10. The CDR3 loop spans 16 amino acids. In germline, CDR1 is SGHKS, CDR2 YYEKEE (reference sequence). The DNA for the CDR3 is TGTGCCAGCAGCCCTGTTTACGGGGGGACCACAGATACGCAGTATTTT. Its translation: CASSPVYGGTTDTQYF.

This chain uses TRBV27 with TRBJ2-2, with TRBD1 as a possible D gene (6 bases). Trimming removed 0 bases from V and 0 bases from J, with 17 bases in between. The CDR3 covers 19 residues. The germline V gene encodes CDR1 MNHEY and CDR2 SMNVEV (reference sequence). This CDR3 is CASSLSSFRGGPNTGELFF. Written as DNA, the CDR3 is TGTGCCAGCAGTTTATCGAGCTTCAGGGGTGGACCGAACACCGGGGAGCTGTTTTTT.

This clonotype was observed a handful of times. The gene calls are TRBV2 and TRBJ2-5; possible D gene TRBD2, 5 bases. Per the germline V gene, CDR1 is SNHLY and CDR2 is FYNNEI. Deletions cut 7 bases from V and 7 bases from J, with 16 bases between. The CDR3 sequence is 13 residues long. DNA of the CDR3: TGTGCCAGCACCCGGACCAGTGGAGGGACCCAGTACTTC. Residues: CASTRTSGGTQYF.

This clonotype was counted between two and nine times. The chain joins TRBV9 to TRBJ1-1; D possibly corresponds to TRBD1 (5 bases). Trimming took off 4 bases at V and 4 bases at J, with 17 bases between the two ends. The germline V gene has CDR1 SGDLS and CDR2 YYNGEE. The length of the CDR3 is 15 residues. Written as DNA, the CDR3 is TGTGCCAGCAGCCCTAGCGGGGGGATGATCACTGAAGCTTTCTTT. Protein product: CASSPSGGMITEAFF. The full variable domain, in which reference TRBV9 and TRBJ1-1 provide the parts outside the CDR3, is DSGVTQTPKHLITATGQRVTLRCSPRSGDLSVYWYQQSLDQGLQFLIQYYNGEERAKGNILERFSAQQFPDLHSELNLSSLELGDSALYFCASSPSGGMITEAFFGQGTRLTVV.

This clonotype was picked up many times. The chain links TRBV3-1 to TRBJ2-5, with 11 bases fitting TRBD2. The CDR3 has 14 amino acids. From germline, CDR1 is LGHDT and CDR2 YNNKEL (reference sequence). J was trimmed by 5 bases and V by 6 bases; bases with no gene match: 5. The CDR3 region is CASRGLAGGETQYF. Written as DNA, the CDR3 is TGTGCCAGCAGAGGACTAGCGGGTGGGGAGACCCAGTACTTC.

This clonotype has at least ten counts. V is TRBV14 and J is TRBJ2-3; weak D call: TRBD2 (6 bases). The CDR3 is 15 residues long. Trimming took 1 base from V and 0 from J, leaving 8 bases between them. Looked up from germline, CDR1 is SGHDN and CDR2 is FVKESK. The CDR3 is CASSQGDFSTDTQYF. The CDR3 coding sequence is TGTGCCAGCAGCCAAGGGGACTTTAGCACAGATACGCAGTATTTT. Filled out from reference TRBV14 and TRBJ2-3, the complete variable domain reads EAGVTQFPSHSVIEKGQTVTLRCDPISGHDNLYWYRRVMGKEIKFLLHFVKESKQDESGMPNNRFLAERTGGTYSTLKVQPAELEDSGVYFCASSQGDFSTDTQYFGPGTRLTVL.

The CDR3, as DNA: TGTGCCAGCCGGATGGGGGCTTACGAGCAGTACTTC. It is translated as CASRMGAYEQYF. V gene TRBV18 combines with J gene TRBJ2-7, with a tentative D call TRBD1 (6 bases). From germline, CDR1 is KGHSH and CDR2 LQKENI. This CDR3 contains 12 residues. The V gene lost 8 bases and the J gene lost 4 bases, with 12 bases spanning the gap.

J is TRBJ2-1 and V is TRBV20-1; 8 bases are shared with TRBD2. CDR3 length: 12 residues. With V trimmed by 7 bases and J by 6 bases, 5 bases remained unmatched. Germline V gene sequence: CDR1 DFQATT, CDR2 SNEGSKA (reference sequence). CDR3 amino acids: CSELAGFNEQFF. The DNA of the CDR3 is TGCAGTGAATTAGCGGGGTTCAATGAGCAGTTCTTC.

The V gene is TRBV19, the J gene TRBJ2-3; possible D gene TRBD2, 7 bases. The V gene's germline CDR1 is LNHDA and CDR2 SQIVND (reference sequence). Deletions cut 7 bases from V and 3 bases from J, with 14 bases between. The CDR3 has 14 residues. The CDR3 protein is CASKIGGQTDTQYF. CDR3 DNA sequence: TGTGCCAGTAAGATCGGGGGGCAGACAGATACGCAGTATTTT.